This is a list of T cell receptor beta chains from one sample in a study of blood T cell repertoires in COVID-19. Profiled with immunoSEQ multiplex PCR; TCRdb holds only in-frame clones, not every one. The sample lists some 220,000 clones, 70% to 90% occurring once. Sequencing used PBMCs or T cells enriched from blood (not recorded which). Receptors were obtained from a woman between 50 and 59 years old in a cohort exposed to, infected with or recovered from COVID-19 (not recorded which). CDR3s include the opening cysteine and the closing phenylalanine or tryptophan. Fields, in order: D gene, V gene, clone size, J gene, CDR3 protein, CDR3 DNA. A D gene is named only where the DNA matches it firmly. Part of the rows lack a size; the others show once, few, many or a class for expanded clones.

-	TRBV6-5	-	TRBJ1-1	CASSYSGQGTTEAFF	TGTGCCAGCAGTTACTCGGGCCAGGGCACCACTGAAGCTTTCTTT
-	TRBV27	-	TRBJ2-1	CASSLTGIYNEQFF	TGTGCCAGCAGTTTGACAGGAATCTACAATGAGCAGTTCTTC
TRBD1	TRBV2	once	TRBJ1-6	CASTEGTGHSPLHF	TGTGCCAGCACAGAAGGGACAGGGCATTCACCCCTCCACTTT
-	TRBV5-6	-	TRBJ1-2	CASSWGGFGGSGGYTF	TGTGCCAGCAGCTGGGGCGGTTTCGGGGGATCGGGAGGCTACACCTTC
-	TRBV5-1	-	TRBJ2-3	CASRPGTGGTDTQYF	TGCGCCAGCAGACCCGGGACTGGAGGCACAGATACGCAGTATTTT
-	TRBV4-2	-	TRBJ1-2	CASSQGANIPGYTF	TGTGCCAGCAGCCAAGGGGCCAACATCCCTGGCTACACCTTC
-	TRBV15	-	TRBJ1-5	CATSRGPENNQPQHF	TGTGCCACCAGCAGAGGCCCGGAGAACAATCAGCCCCAGCATTTT
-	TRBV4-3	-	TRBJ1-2	CASSLTEGGFTGYTF	TGCGCCAGCAGCCTAACGGAGGGTGGCTTTACGGGCTACACCTTC
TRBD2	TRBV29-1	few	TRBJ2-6	CSVASGEASFSGANVLTF	TGCAGCGTAGCAAGCGGGGAGGCTTCCTTCTCTGGGGCCAACGTCCTGACTTTC
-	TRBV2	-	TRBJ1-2	CASSVMVGDYGYTF	TGTGCCAGCAGTGTCATGGTAGGGGACTATGGCTACACCTTC
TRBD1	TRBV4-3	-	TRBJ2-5	CASSRTDRVQTQYF	TGCGCCAGCAGCCGAACGGACAGGGTGCAGACCCAGTACTTC
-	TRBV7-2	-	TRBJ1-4	CASSLYPGRTEKLFF	TGTGCCAGCAGCTTATATCCCGGGAGAACTGAAAAACTGTTTTTT
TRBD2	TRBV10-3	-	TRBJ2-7	CAIGLAGGPVYEQYF	TGTGCCATCGGACTAGCGGGGGGGCCGGTCTACGAGCAGTACTTC
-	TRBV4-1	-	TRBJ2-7	CASSQGTVGSYEQYF	TGCGCCAGCAGCCAAGGGACAGTGGGAAGCTACGAGCAGTACTTC
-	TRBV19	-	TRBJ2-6	CASAAGRAGANVLTF	TGTGCCAGTGCCGCAGGGCGTGCCGGGGCCAACGTCCTGACTTTC